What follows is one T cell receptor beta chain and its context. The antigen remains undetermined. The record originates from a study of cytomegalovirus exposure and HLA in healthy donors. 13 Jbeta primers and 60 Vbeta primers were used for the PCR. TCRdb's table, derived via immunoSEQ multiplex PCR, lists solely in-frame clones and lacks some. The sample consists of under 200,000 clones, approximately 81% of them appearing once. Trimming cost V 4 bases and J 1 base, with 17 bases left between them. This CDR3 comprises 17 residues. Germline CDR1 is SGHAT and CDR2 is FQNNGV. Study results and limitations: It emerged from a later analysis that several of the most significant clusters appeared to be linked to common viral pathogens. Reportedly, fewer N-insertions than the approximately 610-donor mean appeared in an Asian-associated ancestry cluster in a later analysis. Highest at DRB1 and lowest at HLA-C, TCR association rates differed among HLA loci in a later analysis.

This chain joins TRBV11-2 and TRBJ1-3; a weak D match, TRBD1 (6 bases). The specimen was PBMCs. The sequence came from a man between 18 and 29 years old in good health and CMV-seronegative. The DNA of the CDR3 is TGTGCCAGCAGCTCTCGGGACACCGGACAGTCTGGAAACACCATATATTTT. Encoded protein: CASSSRDTGQSGNTIYF.